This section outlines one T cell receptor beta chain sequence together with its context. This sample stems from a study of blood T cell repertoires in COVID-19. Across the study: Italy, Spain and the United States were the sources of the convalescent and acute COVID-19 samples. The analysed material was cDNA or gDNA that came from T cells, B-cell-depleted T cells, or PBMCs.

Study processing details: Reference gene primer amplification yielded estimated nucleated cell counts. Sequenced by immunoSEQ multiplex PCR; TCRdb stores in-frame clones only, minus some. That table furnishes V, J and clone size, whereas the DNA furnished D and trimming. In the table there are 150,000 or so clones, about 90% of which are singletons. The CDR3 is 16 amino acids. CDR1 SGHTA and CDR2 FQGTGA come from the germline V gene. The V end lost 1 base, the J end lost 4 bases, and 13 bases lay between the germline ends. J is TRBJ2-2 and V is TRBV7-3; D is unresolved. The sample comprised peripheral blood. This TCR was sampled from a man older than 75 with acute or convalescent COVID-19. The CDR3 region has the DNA TGTGCCAGCAGCTTAATGTCCCGCGGCGGCACCGGGGAGCTGTTTTTT. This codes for CASSLMSRGGTGELFF.